This T cell receptor (beta chain) is from a study of CD8+ T cells in alopecia areata (dated by TCRdb to the late 2010s). At the level of the whole study: In both human patients and the C3H/HeJ mouse model, the study applied high-throughput TCRbeta sequencing to look at T cell clonal expansion in alopecia areata. In humans, TCRbeta sequencing was performed on scalp tissue and on sorted CD4+ and CD8+ peripheral blood T cells from healthy controls and from patients with patchy or totalis/universalis alopecia areata. Clonality in the scalp was compared among normal scalp (n=4), patchy alopecia areata scalp (n=8), and alopecia totalis/universalis scalp (n=8). RNA was obtained with the PAXgene miRNA kit for fixed scalp, the miRNeasy kit for PBMCs, and the RNeasy kit for mouse skin. Amplification of TCRbeta CDR3 regions was done by immunoSEQ multiplex PCR using 35 Vbeta forward primers and 13 Jbeta reverse primers. General findings and caveats noted by the study authors: Lesional scalp, especially in alopecia totalis/universalis, showed higher clonality and more expanded CD8+ clones than normal scalp, suggesting antigenic drive. Scalp TCR repertoire analysis is complicated because resident alphabeta T cells in normal human skin are also sequenced, whereas mouse skin is dominated by gammadelta T cells. Shared TCR sequences between patients were less evident than in mice, which may be partly attributable to HLA diversity in the patient population.

In this sample, this clone turned up a few times. Its antigen is still unknown. The input lacks base qualities; no much larger clone sits a single base away. Library creation used the immunoSEQ multiplex PCR assay. RNA was extracted from all samples and reverse transcribed into cDNA as template for TCR sequencing. SuperScript III was used for first-strand cDNA synthesis, primed with a 2:1 mix of oligo-dT and random hexamers. Amplification bias was assessed with a synthetic immune receptor repertoire, and residual bias was removed computationally. The study's processing was this. Raw reads were preprocessed to remove errors, and CDR3 was defined by IMGT conventions from the conserved cysteine to phenylalanine. To get clonality, Shannon entropy was normalized by log2 of the number of productive unique TCRs and the result was subtracted from 1. Scalp TCRbeta sequences were cross-referenced with sorted blood CD4 and CD8 repertoires so that the CD4 or CD8 identity of scalp clones could be inferred. As stored in TCRdb, this immuneACCESS dataset retains in-frame rearrangements with V and J assigned. A fraction of the clones does not appear; measured against another copy, unresolved V genes explain less than half of the discrepancy, and the remainder lacks a known reason. V and J calls plus clone size are reproduced from that table; the DNA served to infer D and trimming. This sample holds around 34,000 clones; 55% were observed only once. The ten largest clones capture under 50% of the sample.

Its CDR3 holds 13 amino acids, cysteine through phenylalanine. Only CDR3 DNA remains: 39 bases, in frame from the first base. From a lookup of the germline V gene, CDR1 and CDR2 are MDHEN and SYDVKM. Trimming removed 6 bases from V and 5 bases from J; the gene matches leave 6 bases unexplained. Peripheral blood and lesional scalp punch biopsies were obtained from patients with alopecia areata. After PBMCs were isolated by density centrifugation and stained for CD3, CD4 and CD8, a FACSAria was used to sort CD4+ and CD8+ T cells. As part of a multicenter biomarker study, untreated alopecia areata patients were recruited. For about 5 biomarker-study patients, blood CD8+ T cells were further sorted into NKG2D-low and NKG2D-high fractions.

This TCR derives from a human donor with alopecia areata. Rearrangement joined TRBV28 to TRBJ2-5; 7 central nucleotides agree with TRBD2. The specimen sequenced was NKG2D-high CD8+ T cells sorted from blood. Read against the paper, the sample's cell subset or site label means: sorted CD8+ NKG2D-high blood T cells. The CDR3 in this case is CASRTGGRETQYF. The bases read TGTGCCAGCAGAACGGGGGGACGGGAGACCCAGTACTTC.